Listed below are T cell receptor beta chains from one sample, sequenced in a study of T cell repertoires in cytomegalovirus infection. TCRdb re-called the reads with MiXCR, one entry per CDR3 protein. The profile shows around 740,000 distinct CDR3 sequences, 35% to 40% of them singletons. Material: PBMCs. These receptors all stem from a human donor in good health (CMV status not recorded). Some clones in this sample may be carry-over from other donors' samples. Each CDR3 is given with its conserved first and last residue. Fields, in order: D gene, CDR3 length, V gene, J gene, clone size, CDR3 DNA, CDR3 protein. The D gene is left open where the match is weak. Not every row has a clone size; where given, it reads once, few, many or a size class.

-	12	TRBV3-1	TRBJ1-4	-	TGTGCCAGCAGCTTACGCACAGGAGGGCTGTTTTTT	CASSLRTGGLFF
-	13	TRBV19	TRBJ1-2	few	TGTGCCAGTAGTATTGTCCGGGCATCGGGCTACACCTTC	CASSIVRASGYTF
-	15	TRBV7-2	TRBJ2-7	many	TGTGCCAGCAGCTTGTCAGGTCTAGCTCACAACGAGCAGTACTTC	CASSLSGLAHNEQYF
-	12	TRBV7-8	TRBJ1-1	many	TGTGCCAGCAGTCATAATGACAGGGAAGCTTTCTTT	CASSHNDREAFF
-	14	TRBV4-1	TRBJ1-2	-	TGCGCCAGCAGCCAACAATACTCCAACTATGGCTACACCTTC	CASSQQYSNYGYTF
TRBD1	20	TRBV11-2	TRBJ2-5	-	TGTGCCAGCAGCTTAGATCGAAAAGCATTGGACAGGGGAAGTCAGGAGACCCAGTACTTC	CASSLDRKALDRGSQETQYF
-	15	TRBV12-3/TRBV12-4	TRBJ2-7	-	TGTGCCAGCAGTTTACATGGGGCCCTCGCCTACGAGCAGTACTTC	CASSLHGALAYEQYF
-	14	TRBV28	TRBJ1-6	-	TGTGCCAGCAGCCCCGGGACATTCAATTCACCCCTCCACTTT	CASSPGTFNSPLHF
-	11	TRBV7-2	TRBJ2-5	many	TGTGCCAGCAGCGACCTGTGGACCCAGTACTTC	CASSDLWTQYF
-	12	TRBV27	TRBJ1-5	once	TGTGCCAGCAGTCCCACCAATCAGCCCCAGCATTTT	CASSPTNQPQHF
TRBD1	16	TRBV2	TRBJ1-4	-	TGTGCCAGCAGTGACGGGCGAACAGGGGGAGGAGAAAAACTGTTTTTT	CASSDGRTGGGEKLFF
-	15	TRBV28	TRBJ2-4	-	TGTGCCAGCAGTTTGGGGGCGCGTGCCAAAAACATTCAGTACTTC	CASSLGARAKNIQYF
-	13	TRBV7-6	TRBJ2-4	-	TGTGCCAGCAGCCCAGATCAGGGGCCTGGGCAGTACTTC	CASSPDQGPGQYF
TRBD1	15	TRBV6-6	TRBJ1-6	-	TGTGCCAGCAGTGTAAAGGACAGGGGAAGTTCACCCCTCCACTTT	CASSVKDRGSSPLHF
-	15	TRBV4-1	TRBJ1-6	many	TGCGCCAGCAGCCATTTACACCCGTCCGATTCACCCCTCCACTTT	CASSHLHPSDSPLHF
TRBD2	15	TRBV7-8	TRBJ2-3	-	TGTGCCAGCAGCGTGGCATCGGGGGGTGTAGATACGCAGTATTTT	CASSVASGGVDTQYF
-	14	TRBV9	TRBJ2-4	-	TGTGCCAGCAGCGTAGGTCAGGGTCAAAACATTCAGTACTTC	CASSVGQGQNIQYF
TRBD2	14	TRBV30	TRBJ2-1	-	TGTGCCTGGAGAGGACTAGCGTTTTCAAGTGAGCAGTTCTTC	CAWRGLAFSSEQFF
-	16	TRBV5-6	TRBJ1-6	few	TGTGCCAGCTCCGCTGACTCAGGGAGGGGGGGTTCACCCCTCCACTTT	CASSADSGRGGSPLHF
TRBD1	18	TRBV6-2/TRBV6-3	TRBJ2-7	-	TGTGCCAGCAGTTACTCCTCTGTGTTCGGACAGGAAGCCTACGAGCAGTACTTC	CASSYSSVFGQEAYEQYF
-	13	TRBV7-2	TRBJ1-5	many	TGTGCCAGCAGCTTACTTAAGAATCAGCCCCAGCATTTT	CASSLLKNQPQHF
TRBD1	15	TRBV12-3/TRBV12-4	TRBJ2-7	-	TGTGCCAGCAGTTCCGGACAGGGGTGGTCCTACGAGCAGTACTTC	CASSSGQGWSYEQYF
TRBD1	16	TRBV11-3	TRBJ1-1	-	TGTGCCAGCAGACTCGACAGGGAGATTAGGGATACTGAAGCTTTCTTT	CASRLDREIRDTEAFF
-	13	TRBV7-8	TRBJ1-2	many	TGTGCCAGCAGCTTAGTCCCGGGCAGGGAAGATTCCTTC	CASSLVPGREDSF
TRBD2	15	TRBV5-1	TRBJ2-5	-	TGCGCCAGCAGGCCGCCGGGACGGGGGGGAGAGACCCAGTACTTC	CASRPPGRGGETQYF
-	14	TRBV5-4	TRBJ2-1	-	TGTGCCAGCAACTCTGGGGGCCGCTTCAATGAGCAGTTCTTC	CASNSGGRFNEQFF
-	13	TRBV6-1	TRBJ1-1	many	TGTGCCAGCAAACGGGGGTTCAACACTGAAGCTTTCTTT	CASKRGFNTEAFF
-	15	TRBV7-8	TRBJ1-1	-	TGTGCCAGCAGCTTACGTGAGGGGGTAGTGACTGAAGCTTTCTTT	CASSLREGVVTEAFF
-	17	TRBV28	TRBJ1-5	few	TGTGCCAGCAGTTTACTGACACGGGCTAATAGCAATCAGCCCCAGCATTTT	CASSLLTRANSNQPQHF
-	15	TRBV6-5	TRBJ2-2	-	TGTGCCAGCAGTTACGAGGTGGCTAACACCGGGGAGCTGTTTTTT	CASSYEVANTGELFF
-	16	TRBV5-6	TRBJ2-4	few	TGTGCCAGCAGCTCCCTCAACAGGGCTGCCAAAAACATTCAGTACTTC	CASSSLNRAAKNIQYF
TRBD2	16	TRBV11-2	TRBJ2-1	-	TGTGCCAGCAGCCCGAGACTAGCGGGCTCCTACAATGAGCAGTTCTTC	CASSPRLAGSYNEQFF
-	13	TRBV6-6	TRBJ1-5	few	TGTGCCAGCAGCTTCCGCCTGAGTGCGCCCCAGCATTTT	CASSFRLSAPQHF
TRBD1	12	TRBV27	TRBJ2-7	-	TGTGCCAGCAGGATTGACAGGGGAGCGCAGTACTTC	CASRIDRGAQYF